The 5 T cell receptor beta chains below were found in one sample sequenced in a study of CD8+ T cells in alopecia areata. Sequencing templates came from extracted RNA that was reverse transcribed into cDNA. Method: immunoSEQ multiplex PCR; TCRdb's copy keeps in-frame clones and lacks some. The sample consists of fewer than 15,000 clones, approximately 71% of them appearing once. Treatment of the sample: oral pan-JAK inhibitor, 5-10 mg twice daily. From alopecia areata patients, lesional scalp punch biopsies and peripheral blood were collected. This material consisted of skin, taken at week 4, from a patient treated with tofacitinib. These receptors were taken from a human donor with alopecia areata.

The chain combines TRBV5-1 with TRBJ2-1; 9 bases fit TRBD1. The CDR3 loop spans 16 amino acids. Germline CDR1 is SGHRS and CDR2 is YFSETQ. Unmatched junction bases numbered 12, after V lost 5 bases and J lost 6 bases. The CDR3 nucleotides are TGCGCCAGCAGTAAAACCGGGACAGGGTCAGTCAATGAGCAGTTCTTC. Encoded protein: CASSKTGTGSVNEQFF.

This chain links TRBV10-3 with TRBJ2-1, with 9 bases that match TRBD2. The CDR3 extends over 14 amino acids. Trimming cost V 2 bases and J 9 bases; bases outside gene matches: 5. Germline V gene lookup returns CDR1 ENHRY and CDR2 SYGVKD. Here the CDR3 reads CAISEMSGGTEQFF. CDR3 sequence (DNA): TGTGCCATCAGTGAGATGAGCGGGGGGACTGAGCAGTTCTTC.

The J gene is TRBJ1-2, the V gene TRBV6-4; D possibly corresponds to TRBD1 (5 bases). The CDR3 runs to 13 residues. V was cut by 6 bases and J by 0 bases, with 8 bases left in between. Germline-derived CDR1 and CDR2 are MRHNA and SNTAGT. This chain's CDR3 is CASRDIANYGYTF. The CDR3 nucleotides are TGTGCCAGCAGGGACATTGCTAACTATGGCTACACCTTC.

The chain carries TRBV10-3 and TRBJ2-5; no firm D call. The germline gives CDR1 ENHRY, CDR2 SYGVKD. The CDR3 contains 16 residues. Trimming removed 3 bases at V and 5 bases at J, with 19 bases between. This CDR3 reads CAISDYSKGLWETQYF. The CDR3 coding sequence is TGTGCCATCAGTGACTACTCAAAAGGGCTCTGGGAGACCCAGTACTTC.

The V gene is TRBV27, the J gene TRBJ2-7; D remains ambiguous. Trimming cost V 1 base and J 2 bases, with 9 bases left between them. Germline-derived CDR1 and CDR2 are MNHEY and SMNVEV (reference sequence). This CDR3 region has 14 residues. The CDR3 region is CASSLYANAYEQYF. The CDR3 DNA follows: TGTGCCAGCAGTTTATACGCTAATGCCTACGAGCAGTACTTC.